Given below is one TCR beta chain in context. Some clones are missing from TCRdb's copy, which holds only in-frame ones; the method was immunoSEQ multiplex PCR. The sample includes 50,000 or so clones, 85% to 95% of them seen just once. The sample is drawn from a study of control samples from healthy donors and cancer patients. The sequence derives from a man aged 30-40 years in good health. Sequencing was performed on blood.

The CDR3 here is CASSVRRQGAAEEQYF. CDR3 in DNA: TGTGCCAGCAGCGTACGGAGACAGGGGGCGGCGGAGGAGCAGTACTTC. The rearrangement links TRBV9 to TRBJ2-7, with 10 nucleotides matching TRBD1. Germline trimming cut 1 base from V and 7 bases from J; bases unmatched to any gene: 11. This CDR3 spans 16 amino acids. Germline CDR1 reads SGDLS; CDR2 reads YYNGEE. Together with reference TRBV9 and TRBJ2-7, the CDR3 gives the full variable domain: DSGVTQTPKHLITATGQRVTLRCSPRSGDLSVYWYQQSLDQGLQFLIQYYNGEERAKGNILERFSAQQFPDLHSELNLSSLELGDSALYFCASSVRRQGAAEEQYFGPGTRLTVT.